The 19 T cell receptor beta chains below come from one sample, sequenced in a study of T cells in Graves' hyperthyroidism and ophthalmopathy. What was amplified from RNA transcripts were TCR beta CDR3 regions. First-round RT-PCR targeting the TCR CDR3 was performed with the HTBI primer set. From the multiplex PCR reads, TCRdb called clonotypes with MiXCR, one entry per CDR3 protein. In the table there are about 520,000 distinct CDR3 sequences, around 22% of which are singletons. The sample taken for sequencing was blood. These receptors all stem from a woman younger than 45 with Graves' ophthalmopathy.

This clonotype was counted a few times. V gene TRBV28 combines with J gene TRBJ1-5; a weak D match, TRBD1 (6 bases). Germline CDR1 reads MDHEN; CDR2 reads SYDVKM. This CDR3 has 15 amino acids. The V end lost 5 bases, the J end lost 3 bases, and 14 bases lay between the germline ends. The CDR3 sequence: CASSPYRDYNQPQHF. The CDR3 DNA reads TGTGCCAGCAGTCCCTACAGGGACTACAATCAGCCCCAGCATTTT. The full variable domain, completed using reference TRBV28 and TRBJ1-5, is DVKVTQSSRYLVKRTGEKVFLECVQDMDHENMFWYRQDPGLGLRLIYFSYDVKMKEKGDIPEGYSVSREKKERFSLILESASTNQTSMYLCASSPYRDYNQPQHFGDGTRLSIL.

In this sample, this clonotype turned up many times. The gene calls are TRBV15 and TRBJ1-1, with D unresolved. The germline V gene encodes CDR1 LNHNV and CDR2 YYDKDF (reference sequence). V lost 1 base, J lost 2 bases, and 8 bases lay in between. The CDR3 covers 14 residues. The CDR3 region is CATSRVVSNTEAFF. The CDR3 coding sequence is TGTGCCACCAGCAGAGTCGTCAGTAACACTGAAGCTTTCTTT.

This clonotype was counted many times. V and J are TRBV9 and TRBJ2-2, with a possible D match to TRBD2 (6 bases). Germline loops: CDR1 SGDLS, CDR2 YYNGEE. The CDR3 is 16 amino acids. Between the trimmed V and J ends, which lost 0 bases and 6 bases, there was a span of 15 bases. The CDR3 sequence: CASSVGGIRGSGELFF. The CDR3 bases are TGTGCCAGCAGCGTAGGGGGGATCCGGGGGTCCGGGGAGCTGTTTTTT.

This clonotype was detected many times. V gene TRBV20-1 combines with J gene TRBJ2-5; 15 positions agree with TRBD2. The J segment lost 5 bases and the V segment lost 6 bases, leaving 10 bases of the junction unmatched. This CDR3 has 16 amino acids. Germline-derived CDR1 and CDR2 are DFQATT and SNEGSKA (reference sequence). CDR3 amino acids: CSAIPGLAGGWETQYF. CDR3 nucleotides: TGCAGTGCCATACCGGGACTAGCGGGGGGATGGGAGACCCAGTACTTC.

This clonotype was recorded at least ten times. The V and J genes are TRBV18 and TRBJ1-2; 7 nucleotides agree with TRBD1. With 5 bases clipped from V and 8 bases from J, the junction kept 8 bases outside the gene matches. The CDR3 is made up of 13 amino acids. In germline, CDR1 is KGHSH, CDR2 LQKENI. CDR3 DNA: TGTGCCAGCTCAAGAAGGGGGCTCGGCGGCTACACCTTC. This codes for CASSRRGLGGYTF.

In this sample, this clonotype turned up many times. The chain recombines TRBV19 with TRBJ1-5, with no clear D. This CDR3 contains 15 residues. The V and J ends lost 5 bases and 0 bases respectively, with 11 bases between them. CDR1 LNHDA and CDR2 SQIVND come from the germline V gene (reference sequence). CDR3 in DNA: TGTGCCAGTAGTGTCGGGGTCCTTAGCAATCAGCCCCAGCATTTT. Its translation: CASSVGVLSNQPQHF.

In this sample, this clonotype turned up a few times. The rearrangement links TRBV9 to TRBJ1-6, with a possible D match to TRBD1 (6 bases). With 3 bases removed from V and 9 bases from J, the gap between germline ends came to 16 bases. Germline-derived CDR1 and CDR2 are SGDLS and YYNGEE. This CDR3 is 15 amino acids long. CDR3 in DNA: TGTGCCAGCAGCGGGACAGCCGGGTCGACTTCACCCCTCCACTTT. It specifies CASSGTAGSTSPLHF. Drawing the rest from reference TRBV9 and TRBJ1-6, the complete variable domain is DSGVTQTPKHLITATGQRVTLRCSPRSGDLSVYWYQQSLDQGLQFLIQYYNGEERAKGNILERFSAQQFPDLHSELNLSSLELGDSALYFCASSGTAGSTSPLHFGNGTRLTVT.

Ten or more counts support this clonotype. The chain couples TRBV28 to TRBJ1-5, with TRBD1 identical over 12 bases. Trimming took 6 bases from V and 6 from J; bases not matched to a gene: 12. Germline loops: CDR1 MDHEN, CDR2 SYDVKM. The length of the CDR3 is 17 residues. In DNA form, the CDR3 reads TGTGCCAGCAGCCCTGGAGGGACAGGGGGCGGCAGTCAGCCCCAGCATTTT. Translated: CASSPGGTGGGSQPQHF.

The chain links TRBV4-1 to TRBJ2-5; D is perhaps TRBD2 (6 bases). The V end lost 4 bases, the J end lost 2 bases, and 20 bases lay between the germline ends. CDR1 and CDR2 from the germline V gene are MGHRA and YSYEKL. The CDR3 is 17 residues long. The CDR3, as DNA: TGCGCCAGCAGCCCCATATCCGGCGGGACGAGACAAGAGACCCAGTACTTC. Amino acids: CASSPISGGTRQETQYF.

This clonotype was seen at least ten times. The rearrangement uses TRBV18 and TRBJ1-1; a possible D gene is TRBD1 (6 bases). In germline, CDR1 is KGHSH, CDR2 LQKENI. The CDR3 contains 14 residues. Trimming stripped 8 bases from V and 0 bases from J, with 13 bases between. CDR3 sequence (DNA): TGTGCCAGCAGCCCACAGGGCTTGAACACTGAAGCTTTCTTT. Its protein product is CASSPQGLNTEAFF. Full variable domain (rest looked up from reference TRBV18 and TRBJ1-1): NAGVMQNPRHLVRRRGQEARLRCSPMKGHSHVYWYRQLPEEGLKFMVYLQKENIIDESGMPKERFSAEFPKEGPSILRIQQVVRGDSAAYFCASSPQGLNTEAFFGQGTRLTVV.

Many counts were recorded for this clonotype. The CDR3 bases are TGTGCCACCAGCAGAGACAAGGACCCCTCTGGAAACACCATATATTTT. Amino acid sequence: CATSRDKDPSGNTIYF. V usage is TRBV15 and J usage is TRBJ1-3; D unresolved. This CDR3 spans 16 amino acids. Germline V lookup: CDR1 LNHNV, CDR2 YYDKDF (reference sequence). Trimming removed 0 bases at V and 0 bases at J, with 9 bases between.

This clonotype was counted ten times or more. This sequence joins TRBV29-1 and TRBJ1-1, with D perhaps TRBD1 (6 bases). Trimming left V 3 bases short and J 8 bases short, with 10 bases between. There are 11 residues in the CDR3. Germline V gives CDR1 SQVTM, CDR2 ANQGSEA. The CDR3 protein is CSVDRGREAFF. The CDR3 nucleotides are TGCAGCGTTGACAGGGGAAGGGAAGCTTTCTTT.

Regarding this clonotype: This may come from a read error, since a much larger clone is one base off. The chain employs TRBV20-1 and TRBJ2-7; D unclear. CDR1 and CDR2 (germline): DFQATT, SNEGSKA (reference sequence). The V end was cut by 1 base, the J end by 0 bases, with 13 bases between. The CDR3 contains 15 residues. DNA for the CDR3: TGCAGTGCTAGAGCGCTTGACTGGTCCTCCTACGAGCAGTACTTC. Protein sequence: CSARALDWSSYEQYF.

This clonotype was seen a few times. J is TRBJ2-7 and V is TRBV7-9; D not resolved. The V and J ends lost 1 base and 1 base respectively, with 8 bases between them. The length of the CDR3 is 14 residues. CDR1 and CDR2 from the germline V gene are SEHNR and FQNEAQ (reference sequence). CDR3 bases: TGTGCCAGCAGCTTAGGGGCCCTTTCCTACGAGCAGTACTTC. Its protein product is CASSLGALSYEQYF.

The rearrangement uses TRBV4-1 and TRBJ2-7, with TRBD2 identical over 12 bases. The germline V gene has CDR1 MGHRA and CDR2 YSYEKL. This CDR3 region has 15 residues. V gave up 2 bases and J gave up 3 bases; unmatched junction bases: 2. CDR3 amino acids: CASSQPTSGSYEQYF. The CDR3 nucleotides read TGCGCCAGCAGCCAACCGACTAGCGGGAGCTACGAGCAGTACTTC.

This clonotype was counted many times. The chain uses TRBV5-1 and TRBJ1-1; D not resolved. The germline V and J ends were trimmed by 3 bases and 3 bases, with 12 bases remaining between them. Germline CDR1 and CDR2: SGHRS and YFSETQ. CDR3 length equals 14 residues. Here the CDR3 reads CASSWSAGDTEAFF. The CDR3 coding sequence is TGCGCCAGCAGCTGGTCGGCCGGGGACACTGAAGCTTTCTTT.

The sample holds a few counts of this clonotype. The chain uses TRBV6-5 and TRBJ2-5; 8 nucleotides align to TRBD2. CDR1 MNHEY and CDR2 SVGAGI come from the germline V gene. The trim removed 0 bases at V and 1 base at J, leaving 4 bases unmatched. The CDR3 totals 16 residues. For the CDR3, the DNA is TGTGCCAGCAGTTACTCTGCGGGAGGCCTCCAAGAGACCCAGTACTTC. Translated, it gives CASSYSAGGLQETQYF.

This clonotype was counted many times. This chain uses TRBV28 with TRBJ2-5; either TRBD1 or TRBD2 may supply D (6 bases each). The CDR3 extends over 16 amino acids. Looked up from germline, CDR1 is MDHEN and CDR2 is SYDVKM. The V gene lost 2 bases and the J gene lost 0 bases, with 13 bases spanning the gap. CDR3 nucleotide sequence: TGTGCCAGCAGTTTAGCGGGGACATTGTACCAAGAGACCCAGTACTTC. Translation: CASSLAGTLYQETQYF.

The chain recombines TRBV18 with TRBJ2-7; D uncertain. The CDR3 runs to 14 residues. Germline CDR1 and CDR2: KGHSH and LQKENI. The V and J ends lost 5 bases and 2 bases respectively, with 13 bases between them. The CDR3 DNA reads TGTGCCAGCTCATCCAGAGATACCACCTACGAGCAGTACTTC. Amino acids: CASSSRDTTYEQYF.